The rows below give T cell receptor beta chains drawn from one sample of a study of blood T cell repertoires in COVID-19. Assay used: immunoSEQ multiplex PCR; TCRdb lists only in-frame clones, some missing. The table shows about 170,000 clones, with more than 65% occurring only once. Source material: peripheral blood. These TCRs come from a human donor with acute or convalescent COVID-19. The donor label of this sample is uncertain. Each CDR3 is given with its conserved first and last residue. D genes are given only for firm matches. Clone sizes are given selectively: once, few, many, or a class where the clone is expanded.

V gene,J gene,clone size,D gene,CDR3 protein,CDR3 DNA
TRBV4-1,TRBJ1-2,-,TRBD1,CASSQDGTGGLYGYTF,TGCGCCAGCAGCCAAGACGGGACAGGGGGCCTCTATGGCTACACCTTC
TRBV5-8,TRBJ2-5,-,-,CASSRDYQETQYF,TGTGCCAGCAGCCGGGACTACCAAGAGACCCAGTACTTC
TRBV19,TRBJ1-5,-,TRBD1,CATGTGRSQPQHF,TGTGCCACCGGGACAGGGAGAAGTCAGCCCCAGCATTTT
TRBV11-3,TRBJ1-5,-,-,CASSPSGGGQPQHF,TGTGCCAGCAGCCCCTCTGGGGGCGGGCAGCCCCAGCATTTT
TRBV11-2,TRBJ2-2,-,TRBD1,CASSRDSDTGELFF,TGTGCCAGCAGCCGGGACAGTGACACCGGGGAGCTGTTTTTT
TRBV3-1/TRBV3-2,TRBJ2-5,once,-,CASSQGQVETQYF,TGTGCCAGCAGCCAAGGACAGGTAGAGACCCAGTACTTC
TRBV6-5,TRBJ2-2,-,-,CASKFETIGELFF,TGTGCCAGCAAATTCGAGACAATCGGGGAGCTGTTTTTT
TRBV10-1,TRBJ2-7,-,TRBD2,CASSESGTSGSYEQYF,TGCGCCAGCAGTGAGTCGGGGACTAGCGGGAGTTACGAGCAGTACTTC
TRBV28,TRBJ2-7,-,TRBD2,CASSLDSGGRGEQYF,TGTGCCAGCAGTTTGGATAGCGGGGGCCGCGGGGAGCAGTACTTC
TRBV19,TRBJ2-3,-,TRBD1,CASSTGTGGADTQYF,TGTGCCAGTAGTACCGGGACAGGGGGAGCAGATACGCAGTATTTT
TRBV28,TRBJ1-1,-,TRBD1,CASSSPGQGSLNTEAFF,TGTGCCAGCAGTTCCCCGGGACAGGGGTCCTTGAACACTGAAGCTTTCTTT
TRBV9,TRBJ1-2,-,-,CASSVDSAPYGYTF,TGTGCCAGCAGCGTCGACTCAGCCCCCTATGGCTACACCTTC
TRBV19,TRBJ1-6,-,-,CASSIGGFNSPLHF,TGTGCCAGTAGTATAGGAGGATTTAATTCACCCCTCCACTTT
TRBV5-1,TRBJ1-2,-,-,CASSLAGLPYGYTF,TGCGCCAGCAGCTTGGCCGGACTGCCCTATGGCTACACCTTC
TRBV6-5,TRBJ1-3,few,-,CASSPAGDGNTIYF,TGTGCCAGCAGCCCGGCAGGGGATGGAAACACCATATATTTT
TRBV5-4,TRBJ1-3,-,-,CASSVDSSGGTIYF,TGTGCCAGCAGCGTTGACAGTTCAGGCGGCACCATATATTTT
TRBV6-5,TRBJ2-1,-,-,CASSIEGAYNEQFF,TGTGCCAGCAGTATTGAGGGAGCCTACAATGAGCAGTTCTTC
TRBV5-1,TRBJ2-5,-,TRBD2,CASSPDGGGDARGTQYF,TGCGCCAGCAGCCCGGACGGCGGGGGGGACGCCCGTGGGACCCAGTACTTC
TRBV11-3,TRBJ1-5,-,-,CASSIAIRGFDQPQHF,TGTGCCAGCAGCATAGCCATCCGGGGTTTCGATCAGCCCCAGCATTTT
TRBV30,TRBJ1-1,-,TRBD1,CAWSVLDRGQIAFF,TGTGCCTGGAGTGTACTGGATCGGGGACAGATAGCTTTCTTT
TRBV6-1,TRBJ2-4,-,TRBD1,CASSDRGLAKNIQYF,TGTGCCAGCAGTGACAGGGGGCTAGCCAAAAACATTCAGTACTTC
TRBV9,TRBJ1-1,-,-,CASSVGPGGTEAFF,TGTGCCAGCAGCGTAGGGCCAGGTGGCACTGAAGCTTTCTTT
TRBV19,TRBJ1-1,-,-,CASSTPGEVPRGAFF,TGTGCCAGTAGTACTCCGGGTGAGGTTCCAAGGGGAGCTTTCTTT
TRBV28,TRBJ1-6,once,-,CASTTGINSPLHF,TGTGCCAGCACTACAGGGATTAATTCACCCCTCCACTTT
TRBV3-1/TRBV3-2,TRBJ1-5,few,-,CASSFGTTNQPQHF,TGTGCCAGCAGCTTCGGGACAACTAATCAGCCCCAGCATTTT
TRBV2,TRBJ2-3,-,-,CASEKTGSDTQYF,TGTGCCAGCGAGAAGACAGGATCAGATACGCAGTATTTT
TRBV6-5,TRBJ2-2,-,TRBD1,CASDRALNTGELFF,TGTGCCAGTGACAGGGCGTTGAACACCGGGGAGCTGTTTTTT